This is a list of T cell receptor beta chains from one sample in a study of shared clonotypes between healthy human individuals. Here immunoSEQ multiplex PCR was the method, and the copy in TCRdb shows in-frame clones only, minus some. Of about 990,000 clones listed, approximately 80% are singletons. Source material: memory CD4+ T cells from PBMCs. The receptors shown here come from a man aged 18 to 29 in good health. Some clones in this sample may be carry-over from other donors' samples. CDR3s include the opening cysteine and the closing phenylalanine or tryptophan. A D gene is named only where the DNA matches it firmly. Not all rows give a size; the values are once, few, many and, for expanded clones, a class.

J,V,length,D,size,CDR3,DNA
TRBJ1-1,TRBV7-3,16,-,-,CASSLASLGGRTEAFF,TGTGCCAGCAGCTTAGCCTCCCTCGGGGGGAGGACTGAAGCTTTCTTT
TRBJ1-1,TRBV7-9,14,-,few,CASSLYSGESEAFF,TGTGCCAGCAGCTTGTACTCAGGGGAGAGTGAAGCTTTCTTT
TRBJ2-7,TRBV6-5,15,-,few,CASSSHPEVTYEQYF,TGTGCCAGCAGTTCGCATCCCGAGGTTACCTACGAGCAGTACTTC
TRBJ2-2,TRBV5-6,14,TRBD1,-,CASSTGQGFGELFF,TGTGCCAGCAGCACGGGACAGGGTTTCGGGGAGCTGTTTTTT
TRBJ2-1,TRBV5-4,15,-,-,CASSLDRRTDNEQFF,TGTGCCAGCAGCTTGGATAGGAGGACAGACAATGAGCAGTTCTTC
TRBJ2-5,TRBV18,13,-,few,CASSAKGGETQYF,TGTGCCAGCTCAGCTAAAGGGGGAGAGACCCAGTACTTC
TRBJ2-3,TRBV28,14,TRBD2,-,CASSTGGSTDTQYF,TGTGCCAGCAGTACGGGAGGGAGCACAGATACGCAGTATTTT
TRBJ2-3,TRBV7-2,12,-,-,CASSLRLDTQYF,TGTGCCAGCAGCTTACGACTAGATACGCAGTATTTT
TRBJ2-3,TRBV7-9,14,-,-,CASSFQGATDTQYF,TGTGCCAGCAGCTTCCAAGGGGCCACAGATACGCAGTATTTT
TRBJ1-2,TRBV20-1,11,-,-,CSASPNYGYTF,TGCAGTGCTAGCCCAAACTATGGCTACACCTTC
TRBJ2-1,TRBV28,15,TRBD1,once,CASSLPRGRTGEQFF,TGTGCCAGCAGTTTGCCCAGGGGGCGAACGGGTGAGCAGTTCTTC
TRBJ2-3,TRBV10-3,12,-,-,CAISDNTDTQYF,TGTGCCATCAGTGATAACACAGATACGCAGTATTTT
TRBJ2-7,TRBV6-6,16,-,-,CASAKGGGPLSYEQYF,TGTGCCAGCGCTAAAGGCGGGGGCCCCCTCTCCTACGAGCAGTACTTC
TRBJ1-1,TRBV18,15,-,-,CASSPGGGVWTEAFF,TGTGCCAGCTCACCCGGGGGCGGGGTTTGGACTGAAGCTTTCTTT
TRBJ1-1,TRBV7-2,13,-,-,CASSFGSTIEAFF,TGTGCCAGCAGCTTTGGGTCGACGATCGAAGCTTTCTTT
TRBJ1-3,TRBV7-8,14,-,-,CASSLAASGNTIYF,TGTGCCAGCAGCTTAGCGGCCTCTGGAAACACCATATATTTT
TRBJ1-5,TRBV27,16,-,-,CASSLISVGGPQPQHF,TGTGCCAGCAGTTTAATAAGCGTAGGGGGTCCTCAGCCCCAGCATTTT
TRBJ2-7,TRBV4-2,13,-,-,CASSLFGGYEQYF,TGTGCCAGCAGCCTCTTCGGGGGCTACGAGCAGTACTTC
TRBJ2-7,TRBV6-5,13,TRBD2,-,CASKLAGDDEQYF,TGTGCCAGCAAACTAGCGGGAGACGACGAGCAGTACTTC
TRBJ2-5,TRBV6-1,13,-,once,CASSGQGKKTQYF,TGTGCCAGCAGTGGTCAAGGAAAAAAGACCCAGTACTTC
TRBJ1-1,TRBV27,14,TRBD1,once,CASSSKGTVGEAFF,TGTGCCAGCAGTTCGAAAGGGACAGTAGGTGAAGCTTTCTTT
TRBJ1-2,TRBV29-1,11,-,-,CSVEWNYGYTF,TGCAGCGTTGAATGGAACTATGGCTACACCTTC
TRBJ2-1,TRBV28,14,-,-,CASSLSDYYNEQFF,TGTGCCAGCAGTTTATCCGACTACTACAATGAGCAGTTCTTC
TRBJ2-7,TRBV7-8,15,TRBD2,-,CASSLLTSAGYEQYF,TGTGCCAGCAGCTTATTGACTAGCGCGGGCTACGAGCAGTACTTC
TRBJ1-1,TRBV7-8,14,-,-,CASSLRGIGAEAFF,TGTGCCAGCAGCTTACGTGGGATAGGGGCTGAAGCTTTCTTT
TRBJ1-3,TRBV11-2,13,-,few,CASSFGPRNTIYF,TGTGCCAGCAGCTTTGGACCCAGAAACACCATATATTTT
TRBJ2-1,TRBV7-2,15,TRBD1,-,CANSPKRGTGHGQFF,TGTGCCAACAGCCCGAAACGTGGGACAGGCCACGGGCAGTTCTTC
TRBJ2-5,TRBV7-8,15,-,-,CASSFQPRYQETQYF,TGTGCCAGCAGCTTTCAGCCTAGATACCAAGAGACCCAGTACTTC
TRBJ1-3,TRBV18,16,-,-,CASSPPNRYSGNTIYF,TGTGCCAGCTCACCACCAAACAGGTACTCTGGAAACACCATATATTTT
TRBJ2-7,TRBV5-1,13,TRBD1,-,CASSAGQGYEQYF,TGCGCCAGCAGCGCGGGACAGGGGTACGAGCAGTACTTC
TRBJ1-3,TRBV11-2,17,-,few,CASSFRRVGNSGNTIYF,TGTGCCAGCAGCTTTCGCCGGGTAGGGAACTCTGGAAACACCATATATTTT
TRBJ2-1,TRBV7-3,17,TRBD2,-,CASSLYYGRASYNEQFF,TGTGCCAGCAGCTTATATTACGGGAGGGCCTCCTACAATGAGCAGTTCTTC
TRBJ1-1,TRBV6-5,11,-,-,CASSSGFEAFF,TGTGCCAGCAGTTCTGGATTCGAAGCTTTCTTT
TRBJ2-2,TRBV5-1,19,-,-,CASSLEPPGSFADTGELFF,TGCGCCAGCAGCCTGGAACCTCCCGGGTCCTTTGCCGACACCGGGGAGCTGTTTTTT
TRBJ2-5,TRBV18,18,-,once,CASSPPRGTTDLGETQYF,TGTGCCAGCTCACCACCGCGGGGGACAACCGACTTAGGAGAGACCCAGTACTTC
TRBJ2-7,TRBV29-1,14,TRBD1,-,CSVGSGQGEGEQYF,TGCAGCGTTGGGTCCGGACAGGGGGAGGGCGAGCAGTACTTC
TRBJ1-1,TRBV7-2,15,-,-,CASSLAGILNTEAFF,TGTGCCAGCAGCTTAGCGGGCATACTGAACACTGAAGCTTTCTTT
TRBJ1-5,TRBV30,11,-,-,CAWGVDQPQHF,TGTGCCTGGGGCGTCGATCAGCCCCAGCATTTT
TRBJ2-2,TRBV5-5,14,TRBD1,-,CASSPTGLTGELFF,TGTGCCAGCAGCCCGACAGGGTTGACCGGGGAGCTGTTTTTT
TRBJ2-3,TRBV4-1,14,TRBD2,once,CASRRSGYTDTQYF,TGCGCCAGCAGACGTAGCGGGTACACAGATACGCAGTATTTT
TRBJ1-1,TRBV5-1,15,-,once,CASSLRSGTASEAFF,TGCGCCAGCAGCTTGAGATCAGGGACCGCTTCTGAAGCTTTCTTT
TRBJ1-4,TRBV27,13,-,-,CASARDRSEKLFF,TGTGCCAGCGCCCGCGACAGGAGTGAAAAACTGTTTTTT
TRBJ2-3,TRBV7-7,14,-,-,CASSQGGSADTQYF,TGTGCCAGCAGCCAAGGAGGGAGCGCAGATACGCAGTATTTT
TRBJ2-3,TRBV7-2,15,-,-,CASSLDGRARDTQYF,TGTGCCAGCAGCCTAGACGGGAGAGCTAGGGATACGCAGTATTTT
TRBJ2-5,TRBV2,16,-,once,CASSEAPKNRGETQYF,TGTGCCAGCAGTGAAGCGCCCAAGAATAGGGGGGAGACCCAGTACTTC
TRBJ2-3,TRBV5-4,13,-,-,CASSLSGSDTQYF,TGTGCCAGCAGCTTAAGTGGGTCAGATACGCAGTATTTT
TRBJ2-3,TRBV27,18,TRBD2,-,CASSSPARLAGITDTQYF,TGTGCCAGCAGTTCCCCCGCACGACTAGCGGGGATCACAGATACGCAGTATTTT
TRBJ1-2,TRBV15,15,TRBD1,-,CATSGRVRGGNGYTF,TGTGCCACCAGCGGCAGGGTCAGGGGGGGTAATGGCTACACCTTC
TRBJ2-7,TRBV30,16,TRBD1,-,CAWTPTGRGQRYEQYF,TGTGCCTGGACCCCCACGGGAAGGGGGCAAAGGTACGAGCAGTACTTC
TRBJ2-3,TRBV11-1,13,-,-,CASSQPSTDTQYF,TGTGCCAGCAGCCAACCAAGCACAGATACGCAGTATTTT